This TCR beta chain was captured in a study of vaccination and CD4 T cells after COVID-19. Study-level background: The cells were exposed to overlapping spike peptides originating from SARS-CoV-2, HCoV-NL63, HCoV-OC43 and HCoV-229E for stimulation. Treatment of control cultures consisted of a CEFX pool, an HIV-1 Nef pool, or no peptide.

This clonotype is judged medium-sized (0.01 to 0.1%). The antigen remains unidentified. Sequencing of the DNA from cultured CD4+ T cells was carried out with the Oncomine TCR Beta short-read assay. Genomic DNA was isolated from cultured CD4+ T cells. Using its own MiXCR run on the PCR reads, TCRdb lists one record per CDR3 protein. The sample includes 6,500 to 8,000 distinct CDR3 sequences, about 30% of them seen just once. Germline values: CDR1 SGHAT, CDR2 FQNNGV. V dropped 1 base and J dropped 7 bases, with 7 bases sitting between them. The CDR3 spans 12 residues. Sample treatment: approximately nine-day PBMC culture with coronavirus spike peptide pools or control peptides (ViraFEST assay). The unexposed donor's CD4+ T cells were collected before the COVID-19 pandemic (2011-2018). The culture of 1.5 million to 2 million PBMCs per well included about 9.7 IU/ml IL-2 and roughly 10 ug/ml peptide pools. Negative selection yielded CD4+ T cells from day-10 cultures.

This clonotype was obtained from a human donor in good health. V usage is TRBV11-2 and J usage is TRBJ1-1; D call uncertain. Source material: CD4+ T cells from blood, cultured in vitro. The CDR3 loop reads CASSLVFSEAFF. The CDR3 coding sequence is TGTGCCAGCAGCTTAGTCTTCAGTGAAGCTTTCTTT.